This is a list of T cell receptor beta chains from one sample in a study of early T cells in non-severe SARS-CoV-2 infection. TCRdb re-derived calls from the 5' RACE reads in MiXCR, one entry per CDR3 protein. Here the sample spans roughly 60,000 distinct CDR3 sequences, more than 7.5% being singletons. Material for sequencing was whole blood. The receptors come from an adult who was a healthcare worker with PCR-confirmed SARS-CoV-2 infection or an uninfected control (not recorded which). CDR3s include the opening cysteine and the closing phenylalanine or tryptophan. A D gene is named only where the DNA matches it firmly. Clone size is given for some rows only: seen once, a few or many times, or a class if the clone is expanded.

V gene	J gene	D gene	clone size	CDR3 DNA	CDR3 protein
TRBV19	TRBJ2-7	NA	NA	TGTGCCAGTAGTGAGACCCTTTCCTCCTACGAGCAGTACTTC	CASSETLSSYEQYF
TRBV10-3	TRBJ1-3	NA	once	TGTGCCATCAGTGATGCCCTAGCTGGAAACACCATATATTTT	CAISDALAGNTIYF
TRBV6-1	TRBJ2-6	TRBD1	many	TGTGCCAGCAGGGAGACAGGGAGCGGGGCCAACGTCCTGACTTTC	CASRETGSGANVLTF
TRBV25-1	TRBJ2-5	TRBD2	NA	TGTGCCAGCAGTGTCGGGACTAGCGGGAAAGAGACCCAGTACTTC	CASSVGTSGKETQYF
TRBV13	TRBJ2-7	NA	NA	TGTGCCAGCAGCTCCCGGTATTCGGAGCAGTACTTC	CASSSRYSEQYF
TRBV20-1	TRBJ2-7	TRBD2	few	TGCAGTGCTTCCGGGACTAGGAGGGCCCTCTCCTACGAGCAGTACTTC	CSASGTRRALSYEQYF
TRBV6-5	TRBJ2-3	NA	few	TGTGCCAGCAGTTACACCGGGACCGCTAGCACAGATACGCAGTATTTT	CASSYTGTASTDTQYF
TRBV6-1	TRBJ2-3	NA	many	TGTGCCAGCAGTGAAGCAGGGTTGAGGGAGCCTGTAATCCGCACAGATACGCAGTATTTT	CASSEAGLREPVIRTDTQYF
TRBV3-1	TRBJ2-1	NA	few	TGTGCCAGCAGCCCAGGATCCAATAGTAGGGAGCAGTTCTTC	CASSPGSNSREQFF
TRBV29-1	TRBJ2-1	NA	few	TGCAGCGTTGATCAGGGGAGGGAGCAGTTCTTC	CSVDQGREQFF
TRBV11-2	TRBJ1-2	NA	many	TGTGCTAGCAGATCAGGGAGGGTGAATGGCTACACCTTC	CASRSGRVNGYTF
TRBV7-3	TRBJ2-5	TRBD2	many	TGTGCCAGCAGCCCTCGGACTAGCGGGATGGAGACCCAGTACTTC	CASSPRTSGMETQYF
TRBV28	TRBJ2-1	TRBD2	few	TGTGCCAGCAGTCCGTCACTAGCGGGGGGGTACAATGAGCAGTTCTTC	CASSPSLAGGYNEQFF
TRBV6-1	TRBJ2-3	NA	few	TGTGCCAGCAGTGATGTTTCCCTGCACCTCGGTACGCAGTATTTT	CASSDVSLHLGTQYF
TRBV21-1	TRBJ2-7	NA	NA	TGTGCCAGCAGCTTTCGTATTCGGGGGTCATACGAGCAGTACTTC	CASSFRIRGSYEQYF
TRBV11-2	TRBJ2-1	TRBD2	many	TGTGCCAGCAGCCCTGGACTAGCGGGGTTCAATGAGCAGTTCTTC	CASSPGLAGFNEQFF
TRBV18	TRBJ2-1	TRBD1	many	TGTGCCAGCTCCGGCGGACAGGGGGGGAGTGAGCAGTTCTTC	CASSGGQGGSEQFF
TRBV18	TRBJ1-1	TRBD1	many	TGTGCCAGCTCGCCAGACAGGGTGAACACTGAAGCTTTCTTT	CASSPDRVNTEAFF
TRBV27	TRBJ1-1	NA	NA	TGTGCCAGCAGTCGGTCGACCCGGGTGATGAACACTGAAGCTTTCTTT	CASSRSTRVMNTEAFF
TRBV29-1	TRBJ2-1	NA	NA	TGCAGCGTTGAGGGACTTATCTACAATGAGCAGTTCTTC	CSVEGLIYNEQFF
TRBV24-1	TRBJ1-1	NA	NA	TGTGCCACCAGTCCGGAGGGAGTCTCTGAAGCTTTCTTT	CATSPEGVSEAFF
TRBV7-9	TRBJ2-7	NA	many	TGTGCCAGCAGCCCGGCCTCCGAGCAGTACTTC	CASSPASEQYF
TRBV7-2	TRBJ2-7	TRBD2	NA	TGTGCCAGCAGCCTTCTAGCGGGAGGCAACGAGCAGTACTTC	CASSLLAGGNEQYF
TRBV20-1	TRBJ2-3	NA	many	TGCAGTGCTAGAGATATGACGGGCCTCCGGTGGATAGATACGCAGTATTTT	CSARDMTGLRWIDTQYF
TRBV2	TRBJ2-4	NA	few	TGTGCCAGCAGTGAGAGCTCGAGGGCGGGCATTCAGTACTTC	CASSESSRAGIQYF
TRBV27	TRBJ2-1	NA	few	TGTGCCAGCAGTTCCCAACCGGGCCTCGCCTACAATGAGCAGTTCTTC	CASSSQPGLAYNEQFF
TRBV2	TRBJ2-1	NA	NA	TGTGCCAGCAGTGACCAGCGGCTCAAGAATGAGCAGTTCTTC	CASSDQRLKNEQFF
TRBV9	TRBJ2-1	TRBD2	many	TGTGCCAGCAGCGTAGGTGCTAGCGGGATCTATGAGCAGTTCTTC	CASSVGASGIYEQFF
TRBV18	TRBJ2-1	NA	few	TGTGCCAGCTCGGGGGGCGGGTACTACAATGAGCAGTTCTTC	CASSGGGYYNEQFF
TRBV20-1	TRBJ1-1	NA	few	TGCAGTGCTAGAGATCCCTCAGCCGGGGACACTGAAGCTTTCTTT	CSARDPSAGDTEAFF
TRBV3-1	TRBJ1-5	TRBD1	many	TGTGCCAGCAGTCTCGGACAGGGTTACGAGCCCCAGCATTTT	CASSLGQGYEPQHF
TRBV7-6	TRBJ2-3	TRBD2	NA	TGTGCCAGCAGCCGCGGACTAGCGACGCAGTATTTT	CASSRGLATQYF
TRBV27	TRBJ2-3	TRBD2	NA	TGTGCCAGCAGTCCCCTCCCTCGGACTAGCGGGAGCACAGATACGCAGTATTTT	CASSPLPRTSGSTDTQYF
TRBV20-1	TRBJ2-7	TRBD1	NA	TGCAGTGCCGTTCCATACGGGACAGGGGGCTACGAGCAGTACTTC	CSAVPYGTGGYEQYF
TRBV18	TRBJ2-7	NA	few	TGTGCCAGCTCACCACCGAACGGGATAACCTACGAGCAGTACTTC	CASSPPNGITYEQYF
TRBV7-2	TRBJ2-1	NA	NA	TGTGCCAGCAGCCCCTACCCTAAGGTCAATGAGCAGTTCTTC	CASSPYPKVNEQFF
TRBV29-1	TRBJ1-1	NA	many	TGCAGCGTGATCAGTGGGGGAACTGAAGCTTTCTTT	CSVISGGTEAFF
TRBV27	TRBJ1-6	NA	few	TGTGCCAGCAGTTTATCGTTGGGGGCGCAGAATTCACCCCTCCACTTT	CASSLSLGAQNSPLHF
TRBV28	TRBJ2-3	NA	NA	TGTGCCAGCAGTCCTCTAGGGGAGACGGGCCTTACAGATACGCAGTATTTT	CASSPLGETGLTDTQYF
TRBV5-1	TRBJ2-5	TRBD2	NA	TGCGCCAGCAGCCCGGGACTAGCGGGAGCGGAGACCCAGTACTTC	CASSPGLAGAETQYF
TRBV3-1	TRBJ1-2	TRBD1	NA	TGTGCCAGCAGCCAAGGGGGACAGTTCTATGGCTACACCTTC	CASSQGGQFYGYTF
TRBV4-1	TRBJ1-1	NA	few	TGCGCCAGCAGCCAAGTCGGACGCAGTGAAGCTTTCTTT	CASSQVGRSEAFF
TRBV12-3/TRBV12-4	TRBJ1-1	NA	few	TGTGCCAGCACAGGAAGGGCTGAAGCTTTCTTT	CASTGRAEAFF
TRBV27	TRBJ2-7	TRBD2	NA	TGTGCCAGCAGTTTTGGGGCGGGAGGGCTTAAGCAGTACTTC	CASSFGAGGLKQYF
TRBV4-1	TRBJ2-2	TRBD2	many	TGCGCCAGCAGCCAGGGACTAGACCACACCGGGGAGCTGTTTTTT	CASSQGLDHTGELFF
TRBV4-1	TRBJ2-3	NA	few	TGCGCCAGCAGCCTCCGACTAGGTCCCACAGATACGCAGTATTTT	CASSLRLGPTDTQYF